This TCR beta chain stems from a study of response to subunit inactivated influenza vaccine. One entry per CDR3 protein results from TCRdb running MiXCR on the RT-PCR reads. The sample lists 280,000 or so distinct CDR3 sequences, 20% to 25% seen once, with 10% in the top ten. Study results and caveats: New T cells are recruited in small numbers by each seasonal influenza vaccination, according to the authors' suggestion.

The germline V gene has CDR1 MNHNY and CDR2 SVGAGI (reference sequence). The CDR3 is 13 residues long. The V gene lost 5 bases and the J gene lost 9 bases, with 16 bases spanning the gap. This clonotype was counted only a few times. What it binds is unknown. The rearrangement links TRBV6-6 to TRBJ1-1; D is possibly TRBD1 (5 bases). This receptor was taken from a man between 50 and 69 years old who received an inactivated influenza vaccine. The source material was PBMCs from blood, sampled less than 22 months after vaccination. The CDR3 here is CASSQLRGGQAFF. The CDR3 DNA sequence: TGTGCCAGCAGTCAACTTCGGGGGGGACAAGCTTTCTTT.